The 25 T cell receptor beta chains presented below share a single source sample, sequenced in a study of CXCR3-negative and CXCR3-positive naive CD8 T cells. TRB cDNA was prepared as libraries by UMI-labeled 5' RACE. TCRdb reprocessed the 5' RACE reads and stores each CDR3 protein as one record, lacking DNA. The sample includes around 150,000 distinct CDR3 sequences. Findings of the study overall: Naive cells that were CXCR3-positive had more hydrophobic TRB CDR3s (compared with CXCR3-negative naive cells).

These TCRs' antigens remain unknown. Sequencing was done on a sample of naive CXCR3+ CD8+ T cells from blood. As to subset: CD45RO-CCR7+CD27+CD95- naive CD8+ T cells expressing CXCR3 (TNR3+). Receptors originate from a human donor in good health. Some clones in this sample may be carry-over from other donors' samples.

The V call is TRBV3-1, the J call TRBJ2-1; TCRdb gives TRBD1 as the D gene, but with no DNA this cannot be confirmed. Germline V gene data show CDR1 as LGHDT and CDR2 as YNNKEL (reference sequence). There are 15 residues in the CDR3. CDR3 protein: CASSQGGRGADEQFF.

This CDR3 is CASSRRAGGLNEQFF. V usage is TRBV7-6 and J usage is TRBJ2-1; TCRdb selects TRBD2, and the lack of DNA leaves this call unchecked. Looked up from germline, CDR1 is SGHVS and CDR2 is FNYEAQ. There are 15 residues in the CDR3.

The rearrangement uses TRBV28 and TRBJ2-7. Per the germline V gene, CDR1 is MDHEN and CDR2 is SYDVKM. The CDR3 runs to 14 residues. This CDR3 is CASSFSSPTYEQYF.

The CDR3 protein is CASSLGSSTDTQYF. This chain uses TRBV28 with TRBJ2-3. CDR3 size: 14 residues. Germline loops: CDR1 MDHEN, CDR2 SYDVKM.

CDR3 loop: CASSFSGRTYEQYF. V is TRBV11-2 and J is TRBJ2-7; TCRdb returns TRBD2, unconfirmable since there is no DNA. Germline CDR1 SGHAT, CDR2 FQNNGV. The CDR3 spans 14 residues.

This CDR3 is CASSLTSGKVDTQYF. J is TRBJ2-3 and V is TRBV27; TCRdb reports TRBD2, a call that lacks DNA to check it against. The germline V gene encodes CDR1 MNHEY and CDR2 SMNVEV (reference sequence). The CDR3 totals 15 residues.

V is TRBV29-1 and J is TRBJ2-1; TCRdb proposes TRBD1, but this gene call is untestable without DNA. The CDR3 sequence is 17 residues long. Germline values: CDR1 SQVTM, CDR2 ANQGSEA. The CDR3 here is CSVFKIGDQSSYNEQFF.

The gene calls are TRBV18 and TRBJ1-3. CDR1 is KGHSH and CDR2 is LQKENI in the germline V gene. The length of the CDR3 is 17 residues. CDR3 amino acids: CASSPPSVTGSGNTIYF. The full variable domain, rest sourced from reference TRBV18 and TRBJ1-3, is NAGVMQNPRHLVRRRGQEARLRCSPMKGHSHVYWYRQLPEEGLKFMVYLQKENIIDESGMPKERFSAEFPKEGPSILRIQQVVRGDSAAYFCASSPPSVTGSGNTIYFGEGSWLTVV.

CDR3 residues: CASQRSSYNEQFF. The V and J genes are TRBV2 and TRBJ2-1. This CDR3 has 13 amino acids. Per germline, CDR1 SNHLY and CDR2 FYNNEI.

This chain connects TRBV2 to TRBJ1-5. Germline V gene data show CDR1 as SNHLY and CDR2 as FYNNEI. CDR3 size: 14 residues. The CDR3: CASSEGSGNQPQHF.

V usage is TRBV7-8 and J usage is TRBJ2-1. The length of the CDR3 is 12 residues. CDR1 SGHVS and CDR2 FQNEAQ come from the germline V gene. The CDR3 reads CASMVGYNEQFF.

The chain combines TRBV7-6 with TRBJ2-1; TCRdb gives TRBD2 as the D gene, but with no DNA this cannot be confirmed. Germline CDR1 is SGHVS and CDR2 is FNYEAQ. The CDR3 is made up of 16 amino acids. CDR3 in amino acids: CASSRSGLAVYNEQFF. The entire variable domain, with the rest obtained from reference TRBV7-6 and TRBJ2-1, is as follows: GAGVSQSPRYKVTKRGQDVALRCDPISGHVSLYWYRQALGQGPEFLTYFNYEAQQDKSGLPNDRFSAERPEGSISTLTIQRTEQRDSAMYRCASSRSGLAVYNEQFFGPGTRLTVL.

The chain joins TRBV20-1 to TRBJ2-4; without DNA, the TCRdb call of TRBD2 cannot be checked. CDR3 size: 15 residues. Germline assignment: CDR1 DFQATT and CDR2 SNEGSKA (reference sequence). CDR3 sequence reads: CSASEAGGQKNIQYF.

The chain employs TRBV7-9 and TRBJ2-7; with no DNA, the TCRdb D assignment of TRBD1 cannot be verified. Germline V gene sequence: CDR1 SEHNR, CDR2 FQNEAQ (reference sequence). The CDR3 has 13 amino acids. CDR3 residues: CASSPDRYYEQYF.

The chain employs TRBV7-7 and TRBJ2-7; the TRBD1 assignment by TCRdb is unverifiable without DNA. Germline CDR1 SSHAT, CDR2 FNYEAQ (reference sequence). The CDR3 spans 12 residues. This chain's CDR3 is CASSSQGGEQYF.

The genes are TRBV27 and TRBJ2-1; TCRdb gives TRBD1 as the D gene, but with no DNA this cannot be confirmed. The CDR3 is 15 residues long. Germline V gene sequence: CDR1 MNHEY, CDR2 SMNVEV (reference sequence). CDR3: CASSLLTGEHNEQFF.

V gene TRBV29-1 combines with J gene TRBJ2-5; TCRdb's D gene call, TRBD2, goes unchecked for lack of DNA. In germline, CDR1 is SQVTM, CDR2 ANQGSEA. There are 15 residues in the CDR3. CDR3: CSVDGVGWVEETQYF.

V gene TRBV2 combines with J gene TRBJ2-5; the D call from TCRdb, TRBD1, cannot be confirmed without DNA. In germline, CDR1 is SNHLY, CDR2 FYNNEI. The CDR3 extends over 13 amino acids. The CDR3 region is CASLDRTAPTQYF.

CDR3 residues: CASTQGRPGYEQYF. J is TRBJ2-7 and V is TRBV4-1; TCRdb reports TRBD1, a call that lacks DNA to check it against. Germline CDR1 reads MGHRA; CDR2 reads YSYEKL. This CDR3 contains 14 residues.

This sequence joins TRBV20-1 and TRBJ2-3; TCRdb picks TRBD2, but there is no DNA to check that call. Germline V gene lookup returns CDR1 DFQATT and CDR2 SNEGSKA (reference sequence). CDR3 size: 16 residues. CDR3 sequence reads: CSARDLAGGPTDTQYF.

V usage is TRBV28 and J usage is TRBJ2-7. This CDR3 spans 13 amino acids. Germline CDR1 MDHEN, CDR2 SYDVKM. The CDR3 is CASRRRGTYEQYF.

The chain couples TRBV27 to TRBJ1-1; TCRdb proposes TRBD1, but this gene call is untestable without DNA. The length of the CDR3 is 14 residues. Germline V gene lookup returns CDR1 MNHEY and CDR2 SMNVEV (reference sequence). The CDR3 reads CASSPGRMNTEAFF.

The chain uses TRBV9 and TRBJ2-1; there is no DNA to check the TCRdb D call of TRBD2. The CDR3 is 15 residues long. Germline CDR1 SGDLS, CDR2 YYNGEE. The CDR3 sequence: CASSGTSGIDNEQFF. Together with reference TRBV9 and TRBJ2-1, the CDR3 gives the full variable domain: DSGVTQTPKHLITATGQRVTLRCSPRSGDLSVYWYQQSLDQGLQFLIQYYNGEERAKGNILERFSAQQFPDLHSELNLSSLELGDSALYFCASSGTSGIDNEQFFGPGTRLTVL.

V and J are TRBV13 and TRBJ1-2. This CDR3 is built from 13 residues. The germline CDR1 and CDR2 sequences are PRHDT and FYEKMQ (reference sequence). CDR3 region: CASSFGAYYGYTF.

This chain links TRBV7-3 with TRBJ2-5; with no DNA, the TCRdb D assignment of TRBD1 cannot be verified. Per germline, CDR1 SGHTA and CDR2 FQGTGA. The CDR3 extends over 13 amino acids. CDR3 loop: CASSSGAEETQYF.